This TCR beta chain was sequenced during a study of beta chain features in type 1 diabetes. The CDR3 sequence is 14 residues long. Germline CDR1 and CDR2: ENHRY and SYGVKD. V was shortened by 8 bases and J by 3 bases, with 15 bases between the two germline ends. General observations from the study: Any HLA-type effect on TCRB rearrangement remained unresolved here.

The sequenced template was cDNA made from the entire isolated RNA. An average of about 3.5 million reads was obtained for naive, central memory and regulatory T cell samples. Some clones are missing from TCRdb's copy, which holds only in-frame ones; the method was immunoSEQ multiplex PCR. The sample holds 310,000 or so clones, 7.5% to 9% seen once. This clone has a count of ten or more. Its antigen is unidentified. About 120 mL of blood, on average, came from one heparinised draw per donor. Central memory, naive, regulatory and stem cell-like memory CD4+ cells were sorted by CD45RO/CCR7/CD25/CD127/CD95/CD27.

The V call is TRBV10-3, the J call TRBJ2-3; TRBD2 is a possible D gene (6 bases). This TCR was recovered from a woman aged 18-29 years in good health. The specimen sequenced was central memory CD4+ T cells from blood. The DNA for the CDR3 is TGTGCCATCTGGGACCCGGGAGTTACAGATACGCAGTATTTT. It yields the protein CAIWDPGVTDTQYF.